This is a list of T cell receptor beta chains from one sample in a study of cytotoxic CD8 clonotypes in ibrutinib-treated CLL. Clones were sequenced by immunoSEQ multiplex PCR, and TCRdb holds only the in-frame ones, with some missing. The sample contains about 27,000 clones, almost 70% of which appear only once. Material: PBMCs, obtained after 24 months of ibrutinib treatment. The source of these receptors is a human donor with chronic lymphocytic leukemia. Both conserved end residues are part of each CDR3. D genes are given only for firm matches. For some rows the clone size is stated as once, few or many, or as a class when expanded; others skip it.

d_gene,v_gene,j_gene,abundance,CDR3aa,CDR3nt
-,TRBV21-1,TRBJ1-1,-,CASSKGAGIKAFF,TGTGCCAGCAGCAAAGGGGCCGGGATTAAAGCTTTCTTT
-,TRBV28,TRBJ1-2,few,CASSVSRVFQGYTF,TGTGCCAGTTCCGTTAGCCGCGTCTTTCAGGGCTACACCTTC
-,TRBV13,TRBJ2-7,-,CASSLAGEEYEQYF,TGTGCCAGCAGCTTAGCGGGGGAAGAGTACGAGCAGTACTTC
TRBD1,TRBV29-1,TRBJ1-5,-,CSVLTGGGNQPQHF,TGCAGCGTTTTAACAGGGGGGGGTAATCAGCCCCAGCATTTT
-,TRBV6-5,TRBJ1-6,-,CASRPSGPHSPLHF,TGTGCCAGCAGACCCTCCGGGCCCCATTCACCCCTCCACTTT
-,TRBV7-3,TRBJ1-1,-,CASSLNTEKNTEAFF,TGTGCCAGCAGCTTAAACACAGAAAAGAACACTGAAGCTTTCTTT
TRBD2,TRBV27,TRBJ2-7,-,CASSRRGGYEQYF,TGTGCCAGCAGCCGACGGGGAGGGTACGAGCAGTACTTC
-,TRBV5-6,TRBJ2-7,-,CASSSTRQVTF,TGTGCCAGCAGCTCGACCAGGCAGGTAACCTTC
-,TRBV6-5,TRBJ1-3,-,CASRYSAGSGNTIYF,TGTGCCAGCAGATACTCAGCCGGCTCTGGAAACACCATATATTTT
-,TRBV6-5,TRBJ2-3,-,CASSPPKSTDTQYF,TGTGCCAGCAGTCCTCCGAAAAGCACAGATACGCAGTATTTT
-,TRBV4-1,TRBJ2-2,-,CASSSSEGRGELFF,TGCGCCAGCAGCAGCAGTGAGGGGAGGGGGGAGCTGTTTTTT
-,TRBV9,TRBJ1-1,-,CASSGRGGPTEAFF,TGTGCCAGCAGCGGACGCGGGGGCCCCACTGAAGCTTTCTTT
TRBD1,TRBV7-9,TRBJ1-2,-,CASRGGQNYGYTF,TGTGCCAGCCGGGGGGGACAGAACTATGGCTACACCTTC
-,TRBV28,TRBJ2-7,-,CASRGGPTYEQYF,TGTGCCAGCAGGGGGGGACCTACTTACGAGCAGTACTTC
TRBD2,TRBV6-1,TRBJ2-7,-,CASSERLAGGDSYEQYF,TGTGCCAGCAGTGAACGTCTAGCGGGGGGGGATTCCTACGAGCAGTACTTC
-,TRBV5-1,TRBJ2-2,-,CASSFNAGRNTGELFF,TGCGCCAGCAGCTTCAACGCAGGGCGGAACACCGGGGAGCTGTTTTTT
TRBD2,TRBV6-6,TRBJ2-1,-,CASSPPTSGGNEQFF,TGTGCCAGCTCCCCTCCGACTAGCGGGGGGAATGAGCAGTTCTTC
TRBD1,TRBV7-9,TRBJ2-7,-,CASSPLPGQGVVYEQYF,TGTGCCAGCAGCCCCCTCCCAGGACAGGGTGTCGTCTACGAGCAGTACTTC
-,TRBV30,TRBJ1-1,-,CAWTQGWTEAFF,TGTGCCTGGACCCAGGGCTGGACTGAAGCTTTCTTT
-,TRBV7-3,TRBJ1-1,-,CASSLNAQWGTEAFF,TGTGCCAGCAGCTTAAACGCCCAATGGGGCACTGAAGCTTTCTTT
-,TRBV29-1,TRBJ1-4,many,CSVGRSDEKLFF,TGCAGCGTCGGCCGTTCTGATGAAAAACTGTTTTTT
-,TRBV9,TRBJ2-1,-,CASSVAALSGDEQFF,TGTGCCAGCAGCGTAGCAGCCCTCTCCGGGGATGAGCAGTTCTTC
TRBD1,TRBV29-1,TRBJ1-6,many,CSVADRADSPLHF,TGCAGCGTCGCGGACAGGGCGGATTCACCCCTCCACTTT
TRBD1,TRBV7-8,TRBJ2-5,-,CASSFSTGTGVQETQYF,TGTGCCAGCAGCTTCTCCACCGGGACAGGGGTACAGGAGACCCAGTACTTC
TRBD1,TRBV19,TRBJ2-3,-,CASSTGTGDTQYF,TGTGCCAGTAGTACCGGGACAGGGGATACGCAGTATTTT
TRBD1,TRBV5-1,TRBJ1-4,-,CASSRGGGQGKKLFF,TGCGCCAGCAGCCGAGGAGGGGGACAGGGGAAAAAACTGTTTTTT
-,TRBV11-2,TRBJ2-3,-,CASSLSGDTQYF,TGTGCCAGCAGCTTATCCGGAGATACGCAGTATTTT
-,TRBV9,TRBJ1-4,-,CASSPTEGTNEKLFF,TGTGCCAGCAGCCCCACCGAGGGGACTAATGAAAAACTGTTTTTT
-,TRBV5-1,TRBJ2-7,-,CASSLDRPEDEQYF,TGCGCCAGCAGCTTGGATAGGCCTGAGGACGAGCAGTACTTC
-,TRBV6-6,TRBJ1-4,-,CASRGPENEKLFF,TGTGCCAGCAGGGGGCCAGAGAATGAAAAACTGTTTTTT
TRBD1,TRBV6-6,TRBJ2-7,few,CASSYSGTGGYEQYF,TGTGCCAGCAGTTACTCCGGGACAGGGGGCTACGAGCAGTACTTC
TRBD1,TRBV5-4,TRBJ1-1,-,CASSSYRGPDTEAFF,TGTGCCAGCAGTTCCTACAGGGGGCCCGACACTGAAGCTTTCTTT
-,TRBV5-4,TRBJ2-7,many,CASSLGWTGSTYEQYF,TGTGCCAGCAGCTTGGGGTGGACGGGGTCAACCTACGAGCAGTACTTC
-,TRBV6-1,TRBJ2-7,-,CASSEFVERAYEQYF,TGTGCCAGCAGTGAATTTGTGGAAAGAGCCTACGAGCAGTACTTC
-,TRBV15,TRBJ2-4,-,CATSRAGDIQYF,TGTGCCACCAGCAGGGCAGGAGACATTCAGTACTTC
-,TRBV5-6,TRBJ2-7,-,CASSFYGYEQYF,TGTGCCAGCAGTTTTTACGGGTACGAGCAGTACTTC
-,TRBV5-1,TRBJ2-2,-,CASSLATGNTGELFF,TGCGCCAGCAGCTTGGCCACAGGGAACACCGGGGAGCTGTTTTTT
-,TRBV30,TRBJ1-4,many,CAWEGATNEKLFF,TGTGCCTGGGAGGGGGCAACTAATGAAAAACTGTTTTTT
TRBD2,TRBV18,TRBJ2-6,-,CASSPRGALGGANVLTF,TGTGCCAGCTCACCGCGGGGGGCGTTAGGTGGGGCCAACGTCCTGACTTTC
-,TRBV7-3,TRBJ1-1,few,CASSLGGSTEAFF,TGTGCCAGCAGCTTAGGTGGGAGCACTGAAGCTTTCTTT
-,TRBV7-3,TRBJ2-3,-,CASSRFSALSSTDTQYF,TGTGCCAGCAGCCGCTTTTCGGCCCTCTCTAGCACAGATACGCAGTATTTT
-,TRBV5-6,TRBJ2-3,-,CASSLAGGPADTQYF,TGTGCCAGCAGCTTGGCCGGGGGCCCCGCAGATACGCAGTATTTT
TRBD1,TRBV7-2,TRBJ1-2,-,CASSSQGARGYTF,TGTGCCAGCAGCTCACAGGGGGCACGGGGCTACACCTTC
TRBD1,TRBV5-1,TRBJ1-3,-,CASGQGNGNTIYF,TGCGCCAGCGGACAGGGAAATGGAAACACCATATATTTT
-,TRBV30,TRBJ2-1,-,CAWSRRINEQFF,TGTGCCTGGAGTAGGCGGATCAATGAGCAGTTCTTC
-,TRBV7-2,TRBJ2-2,once,CASSLMEGGTGELFF,TGTGCCAGCAGCTTAATGGAGGGGGGTACCGGGGAGCTGTTTTTT
TRBD2,TRBV27,TRBJ2-7,-,CASSRWDSGDEQYF,TGTGCCAGCAGTCGGTGGGATAGCGGGGACGAGCAGTACTTC
TRBD1,TRBV28,TRBJ1-4,-,CASSLSGGTNEKLFF,TGTGCCAGCAGTTTATCAGGGGGCACTAATGAAAAACTGTTTTTT